Sequencing of this T cell receptor beta chain was carried out in a study of T cell repertoires in ileal Crohn's disease. Study in general: Biopsies of the neoterminal ileum at postoperative colonoscopy form M6 samples.

Study observations and caveats: Clonality above 26.8% at surgery always came with endoscopic recurrence. Clonal expansions were more frequent in active smokers than non-smokers at surgery.

The time point here: neoterminal ileum biopsy at postoperative endoscopy, about 6 months after surgery. As concerns this clone: Its antigen is undetermined.

Here immunoSEQ multiplex PCR was the method, and the copy in TCRdb shows in-frame clones only, minus some. The profile covers some 10,000 clones, with 78% appearing a single time and roughly 18% taken by the ten largest. The TCR sequence derives from an adult with Crohn's disease. The specimen sequenced was ileal tissue.

The CDR3 nucleotides are TGTGCCAGCAGCCATATGACAGGGGGCGATGGAAACACCATATATTTT. As protein: CASSHMTGGDGNTIYF. This chain uses TRBV11-2 with TRBJ1-3; TRBD1 matches 10 bases. The CDR3 sequence is 16 residues long. Germline assignment: CDR1 SGHAT and CDR2 FQNNGV. V lost 5 bases, J lost 3 bases, and 7 bases stayed unmatched.